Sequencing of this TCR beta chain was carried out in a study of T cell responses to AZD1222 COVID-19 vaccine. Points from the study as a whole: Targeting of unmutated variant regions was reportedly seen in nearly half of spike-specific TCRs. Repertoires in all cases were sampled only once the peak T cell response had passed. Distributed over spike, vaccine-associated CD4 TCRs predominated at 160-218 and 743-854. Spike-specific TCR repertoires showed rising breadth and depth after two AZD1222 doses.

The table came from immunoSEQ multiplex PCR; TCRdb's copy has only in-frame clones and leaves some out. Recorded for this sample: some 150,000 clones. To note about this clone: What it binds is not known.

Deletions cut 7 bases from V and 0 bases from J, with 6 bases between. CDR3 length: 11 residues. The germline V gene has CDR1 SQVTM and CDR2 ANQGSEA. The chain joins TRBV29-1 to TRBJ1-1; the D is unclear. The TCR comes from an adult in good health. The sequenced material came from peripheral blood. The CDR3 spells CSARLNTEAFF. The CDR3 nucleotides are TGCAGCGCCCGCCTGAACACTGAAGCTTTCTTT.